Listed here are 20 T cell receptor beta chains from one sample, sequenced in a study of blood T cell repertoires in COVID-19. Clones were sequenced by immunoSEQ multiplex PCR, and TCRdb holds only the in-frame ones, with some missing. The data hold about 480,000 clones, with 70% to 90% observed a single time. The material sequenced was PBMCs or T cells enriched from blood (not recorded which). These receptors originate from a woman aged 40 to 50 who had recovered from COVID-19.

This clone occurred once. The V and J genes are TRBV11-2 and TRBJ1-1; D not resolved. Trimming cost V 5 bases and J 1 base, with 14 bases left between them. From germline, CDR1 is SGHAT and CDR2 FQNNGV. This CDR3 comprises 15 residues. CDR3 DNA sequence: TGTGCCAGCAGCGACCAGACGGACTCGAACACTGAAGCTTTCTTT. It is translated as CASSDQTDSNTEAFF.

On this clone itself: A junction end diverges from the germline sequence, so it may reflect a read error. J is TRBJ2-7 and V is TRBV15, with D possibly TRBD1 on 5 matching bases. CDR1 LNHNV and CDR2 YYDKDF come from the germline V gene (reference sequence). This CDR3 contains 14 residues. The CDR3 protein is CATSRDLGEGAGDF. The DNA of the CDR3 is TGTGCCACCAGCAGAGATTTAGGCGAAGGGGCTGGCGACTTC.

V gene TRBV11-3 combines with J gene TRBJ1-1, with 9 bases fitting TRBD1. V gave up 4 bases and J gave up 5 bases; unmatched junction bases: 5. The CDR3 extends over 14 amino acids. Per germline, CDR1 SGHNT and CDR2 YENEEA. In DNA, the CDR3 is TGTGCCAGCAGCTCCGGACAGGGGTTAACTGAAGCTTTCTTT. It codes for CASSSGQGLTEAFF.

This chain connects TRBV18 to TRBJ1-2; TRBD1 agrees at 8 bases. Germline V gives CDR1 KGHSH, CDR2 LQKENI. This CDR3 has 14 amino acids. With 5 bases clipped from V and 5 bases from J, the junction kept 7 bases outside the gene matches. CDR3 loop: CASSSGTGPYGYTF. CDR3 nucleotides: TGTGCCAGCTCATCCGGGACAGGTCCTTATGGCTACACCTTC.

This clone was seen just once. The rearrangement uses TRBV6-2 or TRBV6-3 and TRBJ2-4, with 11 bases that match TRBD1. V was clipped by 4 bases and J by 1 base; unmatched bases: 0. Germline V CDR1 and CDR2: MNHEY, SVGEGT. The CDR3 covers 15 residues. The CDR3 loop is CASSWDRGAKNIQYF. The CDR3, as DNA: TGTGCCAGCAGTTGGGACAGGGGGGCCAAAAACATTCAGTACTTC.

The genes are TRBV7-8 and TRBJ2-5, with 10 bases that match TRBD2. Germline CDR1 SGHVS, CDR2 FQNEAQ. The CDR3 length is 15 residues. J was trimmed by 3 bases and V by 6 bases; bases with no gene match: 7. In nucleotides, the CDR3 is TGTGCCAGCAGTCTAGGGACTAGCGTCAAAGAGACCCAGTACTTC. Translated, it gives CASSLGTSVKETQYF.

The chain is built from TRBV30 and TRBJ2-5; 8 bases are shared with TRBD1. The CDR3 length is 14 residues. The germline gives CDR1 GTSNPN, CDR2 SVGIG (reference sequence). V was clipped by 5 bases and J by 8 bases; unmatched bases: 13. The CDR3 reads CAWLGGTGDLTQYF. The CDR3 DNA follows: TGTGCCTGGCTAGGAGGGACAGGTGATCTTACCCAGTACTTC.

The chain couples TRBV15 to TRBJ1-2, with D perhaps matching TRBD1 (5 bases). The V gene's germline CDR1 is LNHNV and CDR2 YYDKDF (reference sequence). The CDR3 is 14 amino acids. V was cut by 6 bases and J by 8 bases, with 19 bases left in between. CDR3: CATSTSRGSGGYTF. For the CDR3, the DNA is TGTGCCACCAGTACGAGTCGGGGGAGTGGCGGCTACACCTTC.

This chain connects TRBV7-8 to TRBJ2-7; 7 bases align to TRBD1. Germline-derived CDR1 and CDR2 are SGHVS and FQNEAQ. The CDR3 is 16 amino acids. V was pared by 5 bases and J by 0 bases, with 10 bases of the junction left unmatched. CDR3 protein: CASSHPVGQLSYEQYF. The CDR3 DNA follows: TGTGCCAGCAGCCACCCCGTGGGACAGCTCTCCTACGAGCAGTACTTC.

The chain employs TRBV5-1 and TRBJ1-4; 7 bases are a match to TRBD1. The junction had 3 bases not matched to a gene; V was cut back by 0 bases and J by 4 bases. Germline CDR1 is SGHRS and CDR2 is YFSETQ. The CDR3 contains 15 residues. The CDR3 bases are TGCGCCAGCAGCTTGGCCGGGACAGATAATGAAAAACTGTTTTTT. Its protein is CASSLAGTDNEKLFF.

The chain recombines TRBV4-3 with TRBJ2-7, with D perhaps matching TRBD1 (6 bases). CDR3 size: 17 residues. The V gene's germline CDR1 is LGHNA and CDR2 YSLEER. Trimming removed 4 bases at V and 2 bases at J, with 21 bases between. CDR3 residues: CASSLGDYRAGPYEQYF. In DNA form, the CDR3 reads TGCGCCAGCAGCCTAGGGGATTACAGGGCTGGCCCCTACGAGCAGTACTTC.

This rearrangement joins TRBV5-1 to TRBJ1-4; D may be TRBD1 (5 bases). Germline CDR1 and CDR2: SGHRS and YFSETQ. Trimming stripped 4 bases from V and 7 bases from J, with 17 bases between. The CDR3 totals 15 residues. The CDR3 region is CASSQQASYGEKLFF. Written as DNA, the CDR3 is TGCGCCAGCAGCCAACAGGCCTCGTATGGTGAAAAACTGTTTTTT.

The chain is built from TRBV5-1 and TRBJ1-1; D not resolved. The germline V and J ends were trimmed by 0 bases and 3 bases, with 9 bases remaining between them. Per the germline V gene, CDR1 is SGHRS and CDR2 is YFSETQ. The CDR3 loop spans 14 amino acids. The CDR3 here is CASSLEERDTEAFF. CDR3 nucleotide sequence: TGCGCCAGCAGCTTGGAGGAGAGAGACACTGAAGCTTTCTTT.

The chain couples TRBV6-5 to TRBJ1-2; no clear D gene. V was trimmed by 2 bases and J by 8 bases, leaving 15 bases between them. Germline V lookup: CDR1 MNHEY, CDR2 SVGAGI. The CDR3 contains 14 residues. CDR3 nucleotides: TGTGCCAGCAGTTACGGAGGCGGGGTGGGCGGCTACACCTTC. Its translation is CASSYGGGVGGYTF.

The CDR3 loop reads CASSAAQGWVATYEQYF. CDR3 in DNA: TGTGCCAGCAGTGCAGCCCAGGGGTGGGTCGCAACCTACGAGCAGTACTTC. The rearrangement uses TRBV9 and TRBJ2-7, with a possible D match to TRBD1 (6 bases). V lost 5 bases and J lost 2, with 23 bases in between. CDR3 length: 17 amino acids. CDR1 and CDR2 from the germline V gene are SGDLS and YYNGEE. The whole variable domain, filled in from reference TRBV9 and TRBJ2-7, reads DSGVTQTPKHLITATGQRVTLRCSPRSGDLSVYWYQQSLDQGLQFLIQYYNGEERAKGNILERFSAQQFPDLHSELNLSSLELGDSALYFCASSAAQGWVATYEQYFGPGTRLTVT.

The J gene is TRBJ1-6, the V gene TRBV5-6, with TRBD1 as a possible D gene (6 bases). Trimming left V 3 bases short and J 6 bases short, with 10 bases between. There are 14 residues in the CDR3. Germline loops: CDR1 SGHDT, CDR2 YYEEEE. CDR3 sequence reads: CASSYRDTNSPLHF. CDR3 sequence (DNA): TGTGCCAGCAGCTACAGGGATACTAATTCACCCCTCCACTTT.

The chain joins TRBV6-5 to TRBJ2-7; tentative D call: TRBD1 (6 bases). This CDR3 is 13 amino acids long. The germline V gene encodes CDR1 MNHEY and CDR2 SVGAGI. Trimming took 2 bases from V and 3 from J, leaving 8 bases between them. DNA of the CDR3: TGTGCCAGCAGTTACGACAGGAACTACGAGCAGTACTTC. Translated: CASSYDRNYEQYF.

Concerning this clone: Mismatch with germline at one junction end may stem from a read error. The chain combines TRBV5-6 with TRBJ2-1; 7 bases agree with TRBD2. Looked up from germline, CDR1 is SGHDT and CDR2 is YYEEEE. This CDR3 has 15 residues. The CDR3 here is CVSGLAGRTYNEQFF. DNA of the CDR3: TGTGTCAGCGGCTTAGCGGGCAGGACCTACAATGAGCAGTTCTTC.

The J gene is TRBJ2-3, the V gene TRBV6-6; TRBD1 might be the D (5 bases). V was trimmed by 4 bases and J by 3 bases, leaving 8 bases between them. CDR1 is MNHNY and CDR2 is SVGAGI in the germline V gene (reference sequence). The CDR3 covers 13 residues. The CDR3 reads CASSSRVTDTQYF. The CDR3, as DNA: TGTGCCAGCAGTTCCAGGGTAACAGATACGCAGTATTTT.

V is TRBV5-1 and J is TRBJ1-3, with D possibly TRBD1 on 6 matching bases. This CDR3 has 14 residues. In germline, CDR1 is SGHRS, CDR2 YFSETQ. The V end was cut by 5 bases, the J end by 3 bases, with 12 bases between. CDR3 bases: TGCGCCAGCAGGCAGGGGTCGAATGGAAACACCATATATTTT. This codes for CASRQGSNGNTIYF.